This T cell receptor beta chain was recorded in a study of T cells in Graves' hyperthyroidism and ophthalmopathy. A remark on this clonotype: The antigen is undetermined.

Exclusion followed for patients with uncontrolled infection, other autoimmune disease, pregnancy or lactation. V lost 3 bases to trimming and J lost 4 bases, with 12 bases between them. CDR1 and CDR2 (germline): GTSNPN, SVGIG (reference sequence). The length of the CDR3 is 13 residues. Amplification yielded TCR beta CDR3 regions, with RNA transcripts as the source. During a first-round RT-PCR of the TCR CDR3, the HTBI primer set was used. Each CDR3 protein is one row after TCRdb ran MiXCR on the multiplex PCR reads. The sample lists around 620,000 distinct CDR3 sequences; 15% to 20% were seen once. Overall study findings and caveats: Most expanded thyroid clonotypes above 0.001 also appeared in blood. Ophthalmopathy could be told apart from stable hyperthyroidism with a 13 V-J model.

This receptor was taken from a woman aged 30 to 39 with Graves' hyperthyroidism. The chain recombines TRBV30 with TRBJ1-2, with D perhaps TRBD1 (5 bases). Sequenced material: blood. The CDR3 nucleotides read TGTGCCTGGAGAAGGAGACAGACCTATGGCTACACCTTC. Translating gives CAWRRRQTYGYTF. The variable domain in full, with the rest retrieved from reference TRBV30 and TRBJ1-2, is SQTIHQWPATLVQPVGSPLSLECTVEGTSNPNLYWYRQAAGRGLQLLFYSVGIGQISSEVPQNLSASRPQDRQFILSSKKLLLSDSGFYLCAWRRRQTYGYTFGSGTRLTVV.